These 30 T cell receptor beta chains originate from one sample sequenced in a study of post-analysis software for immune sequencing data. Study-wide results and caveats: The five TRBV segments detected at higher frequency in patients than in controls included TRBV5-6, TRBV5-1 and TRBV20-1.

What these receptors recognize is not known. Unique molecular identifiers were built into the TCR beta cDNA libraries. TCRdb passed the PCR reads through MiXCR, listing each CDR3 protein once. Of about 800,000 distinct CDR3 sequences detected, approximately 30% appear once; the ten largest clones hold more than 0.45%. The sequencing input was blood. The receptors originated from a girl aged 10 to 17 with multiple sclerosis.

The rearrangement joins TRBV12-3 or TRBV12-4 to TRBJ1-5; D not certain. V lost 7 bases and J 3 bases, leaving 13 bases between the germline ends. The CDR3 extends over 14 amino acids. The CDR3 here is CASTIVQSNQPQHF. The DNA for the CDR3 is TGTGCCAGCACCATCGTACAGTCCAATCAGCCCCAGCATTTT.

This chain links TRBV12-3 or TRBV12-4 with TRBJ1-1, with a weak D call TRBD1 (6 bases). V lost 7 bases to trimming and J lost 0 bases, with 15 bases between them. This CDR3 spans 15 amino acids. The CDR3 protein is CASTRGLGMNTEAFF. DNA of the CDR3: TGTGCCAGCACCAGGGGATTGGGGATGAACACTGAAGCTTTCTTT.

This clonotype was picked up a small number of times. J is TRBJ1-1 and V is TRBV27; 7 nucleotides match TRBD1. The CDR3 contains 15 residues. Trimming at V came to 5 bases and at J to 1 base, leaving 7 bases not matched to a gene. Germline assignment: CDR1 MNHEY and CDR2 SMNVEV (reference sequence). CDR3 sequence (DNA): TGTGCCAGCAGTAAGGCAGGGGGGCGGAACACTGAAGCTTTCTTT. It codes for CASSKAGGRNTEAFF.

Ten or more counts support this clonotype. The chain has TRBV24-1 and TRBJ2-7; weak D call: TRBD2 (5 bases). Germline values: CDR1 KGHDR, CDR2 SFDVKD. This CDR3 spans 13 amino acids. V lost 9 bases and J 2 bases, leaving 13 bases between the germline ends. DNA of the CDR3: TGTGCCACCCAACTAGATTTCACCTACGAGCAGTACTTC. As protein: CATQLDFTYEQYF.

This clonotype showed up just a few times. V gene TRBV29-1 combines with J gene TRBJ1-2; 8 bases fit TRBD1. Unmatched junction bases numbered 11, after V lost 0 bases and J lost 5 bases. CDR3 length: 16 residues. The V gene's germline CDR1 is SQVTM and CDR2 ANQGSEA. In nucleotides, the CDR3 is TGCAGCGTTGAAGATCGAGGAGCAGGGGGCTTTTATGGCTACACCTTC. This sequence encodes CSVEDRGAGGFYGYTF. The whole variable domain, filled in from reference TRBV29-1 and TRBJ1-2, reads SAVISQKPSRDICQRGTSLTIQCQVDSQVTMMFWYRQQPGQSLTLIATANQGSEATYESGFVIDKFPISRPNLTFSTLTVSNMSPEDSSIYLCSVEDRGAGGFYGYTFGSGTRLTVV.

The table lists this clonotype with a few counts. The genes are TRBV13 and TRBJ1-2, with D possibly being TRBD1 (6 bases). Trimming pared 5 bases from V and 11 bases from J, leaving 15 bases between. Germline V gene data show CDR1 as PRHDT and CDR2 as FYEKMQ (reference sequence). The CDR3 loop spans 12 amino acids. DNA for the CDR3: TGTGCCAGCAGCGAAGGGGGGAACGGTTACACCTTC. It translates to CASSEGGNGYTF.

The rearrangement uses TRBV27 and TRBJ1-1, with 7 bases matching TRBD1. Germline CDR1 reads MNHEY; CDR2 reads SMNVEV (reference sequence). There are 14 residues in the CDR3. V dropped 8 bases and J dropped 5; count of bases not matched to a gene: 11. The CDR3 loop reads CASRWAGGKTEAFF. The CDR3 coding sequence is TGTGCCAGCCGGTGGGCAGGGGGAAAAACTGAAGCTTTCTTT.

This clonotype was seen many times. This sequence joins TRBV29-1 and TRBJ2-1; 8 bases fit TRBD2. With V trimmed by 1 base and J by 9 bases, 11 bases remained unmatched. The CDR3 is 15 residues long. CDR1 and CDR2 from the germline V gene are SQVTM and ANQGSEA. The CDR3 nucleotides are TGCAGCGTTGAAGCAGGGACTAGTATGATCACTGAGCAGTTCTTC. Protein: CSVEAGTSMITEQFF.

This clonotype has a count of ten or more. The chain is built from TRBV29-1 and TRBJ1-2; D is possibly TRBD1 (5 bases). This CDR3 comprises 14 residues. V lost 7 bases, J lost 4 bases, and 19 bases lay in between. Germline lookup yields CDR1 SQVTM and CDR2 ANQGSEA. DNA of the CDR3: TGCAGCGCCGGGGGGATGGCAGACCTCTATGGCTACACCTTC. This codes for CSAGGMADLYGYTF. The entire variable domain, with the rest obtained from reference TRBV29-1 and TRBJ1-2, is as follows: SAVISQKPSRDICQRGTSLTIQCQVDSQVTMMFWYRQQPGQSLTLIATANQGSEATYESGFVIDKFPISRPNLTFSTLTVSNMSPEDSSIYLCSAGGMADLYGYTFGSGTRLTVV.

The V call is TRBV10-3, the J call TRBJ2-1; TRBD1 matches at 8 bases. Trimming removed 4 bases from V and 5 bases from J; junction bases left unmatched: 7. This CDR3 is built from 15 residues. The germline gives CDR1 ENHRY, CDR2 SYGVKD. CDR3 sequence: CAISGDRTPNNEQFF. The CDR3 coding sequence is TGTGCCATCAGTGGGGACAGGACGCCCAACAATGAGCAGTTCTTC.

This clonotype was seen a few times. The CDR3 sequence is CASRLQGANEQFF. Here the CDR3 DNA reads TGCGCCAGCAGGCTCCAGGGGGCGAATGAGCAGTTCTTC. This chain uses TRBV5-1 with TRBJ2-1; 8 bases are a match to TRBD1. V was clipped by 5 bases and J by 7 bases; unmatched bases: 5. The CDR3 is made up of 13 amino acids. Germline assignment: CDR1 SGHRS and CDR2 YFSETQ.

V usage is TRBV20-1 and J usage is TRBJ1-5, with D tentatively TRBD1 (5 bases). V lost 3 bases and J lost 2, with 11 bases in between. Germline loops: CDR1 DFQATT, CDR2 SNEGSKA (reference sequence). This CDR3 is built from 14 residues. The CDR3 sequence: CSASRVGGNQPQHF. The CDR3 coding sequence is TGCAGTGCTAGCAGGGTAGGAGGCAATCAGCCCCAGCATTTT.

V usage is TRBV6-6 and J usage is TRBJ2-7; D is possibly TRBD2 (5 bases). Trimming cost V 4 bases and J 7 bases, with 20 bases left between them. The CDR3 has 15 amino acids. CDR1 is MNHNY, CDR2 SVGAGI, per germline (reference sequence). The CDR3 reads CASSSLVGLEREQYF. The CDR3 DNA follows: TGTGCCAGCAGTTCCCTCGTGGGTTTGGAGCGGGAGCAGTACTTC.

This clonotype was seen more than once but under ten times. DNA for the CDR3: TGTGCCAGCCTGCAGAGCCTTTCCTACAATGAGCAGTTCTTC. Protein sequence: CASLQSLSYNEQFF. The gene calls are TRBV5-6 and TRBJ2-1; no clear D. Trimming removed 7 bases at V and 1 base at J, with 12 bases between. CDR1 and CDR2 from the germline V gene are SGHDT and YYEEEE. CDR3 size: 14 residues.

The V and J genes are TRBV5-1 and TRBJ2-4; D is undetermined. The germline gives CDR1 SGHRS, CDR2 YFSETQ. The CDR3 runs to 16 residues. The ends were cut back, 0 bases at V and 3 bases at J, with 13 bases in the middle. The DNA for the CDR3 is TGCGCCAGCAGCTTGGACCCGATCCCCCACAAAAACATTCAGTACTTC. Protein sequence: CASSLDPIPHKNIQYF.

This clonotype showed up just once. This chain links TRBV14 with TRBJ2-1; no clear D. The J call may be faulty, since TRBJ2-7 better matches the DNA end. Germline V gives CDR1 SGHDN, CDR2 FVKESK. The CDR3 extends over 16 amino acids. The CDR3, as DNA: TGTGCCAGCAGCCAATTGGCCCCGAGCTCCTACAATGAGCAGTACTTC. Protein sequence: CASSQLAPSSYNEQYF.

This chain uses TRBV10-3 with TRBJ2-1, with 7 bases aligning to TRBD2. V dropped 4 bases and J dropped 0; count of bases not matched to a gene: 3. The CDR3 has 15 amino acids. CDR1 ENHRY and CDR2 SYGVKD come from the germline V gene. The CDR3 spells CAISAGGNSYNEQFF. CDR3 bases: TGTGCCATCAGTGCGGGGGGAAACTCCTACAATGAGCAGTTCTTC.

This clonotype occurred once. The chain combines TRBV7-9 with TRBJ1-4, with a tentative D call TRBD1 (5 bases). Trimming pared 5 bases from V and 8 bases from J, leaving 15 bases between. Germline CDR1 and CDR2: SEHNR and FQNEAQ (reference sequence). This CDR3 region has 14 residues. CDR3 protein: CASSPPPGLEKLFF. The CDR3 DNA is TGTGCCAGCAGCCCACCACCGGGACTGGAAAAACTGTTTTTT.

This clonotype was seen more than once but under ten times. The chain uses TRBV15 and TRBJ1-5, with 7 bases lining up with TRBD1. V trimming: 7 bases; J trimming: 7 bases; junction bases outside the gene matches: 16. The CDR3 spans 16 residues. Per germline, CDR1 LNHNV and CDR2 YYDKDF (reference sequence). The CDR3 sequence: CATNSSTGEARQPQHF. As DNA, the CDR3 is TGTGCCACCAACAGTTCTACAGGGGAGGCACGGCAGCCCCAGCATTTT.

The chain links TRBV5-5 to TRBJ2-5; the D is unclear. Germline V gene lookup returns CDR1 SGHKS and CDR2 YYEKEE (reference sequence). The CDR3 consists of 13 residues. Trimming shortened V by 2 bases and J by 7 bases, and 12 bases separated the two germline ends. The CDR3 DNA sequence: TGTGCCAGCAGCTTTGTGGGTGTGGGGACCCAGTACTTC. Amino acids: CASSFVGVGTQYF.

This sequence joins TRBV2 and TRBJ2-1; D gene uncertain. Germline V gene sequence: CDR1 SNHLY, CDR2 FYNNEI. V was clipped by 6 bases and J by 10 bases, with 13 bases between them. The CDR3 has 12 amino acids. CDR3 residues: CASRESRAEQFF. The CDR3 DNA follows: TGTGCCAGCAGGGAATCTCGGGCAGAGCAGTTCTTC.

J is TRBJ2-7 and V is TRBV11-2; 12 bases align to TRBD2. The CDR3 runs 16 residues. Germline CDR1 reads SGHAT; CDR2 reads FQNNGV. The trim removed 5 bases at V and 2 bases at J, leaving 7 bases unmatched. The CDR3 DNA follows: TGTGCCAGCAGCGGGCGGACTAGCGGGACGACCTACGAGCAGTACTTC. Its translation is CASSGRTSGTTYEQYF.

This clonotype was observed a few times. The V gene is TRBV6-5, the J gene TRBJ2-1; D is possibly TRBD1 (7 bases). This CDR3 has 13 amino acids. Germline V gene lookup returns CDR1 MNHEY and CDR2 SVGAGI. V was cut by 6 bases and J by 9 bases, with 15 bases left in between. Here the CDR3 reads CASRQTGRGEQFF. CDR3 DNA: TGTGCCAGCAGGCAGACAGGGCGGGGTGAGCAGTTCTTC.

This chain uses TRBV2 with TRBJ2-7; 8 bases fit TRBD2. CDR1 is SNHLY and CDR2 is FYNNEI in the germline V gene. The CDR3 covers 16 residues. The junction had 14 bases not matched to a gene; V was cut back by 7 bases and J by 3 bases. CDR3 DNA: TGTGCCAGCAAAGGTCGGCTAGCGGGCTTGCACTACGAGCAGTACTTC. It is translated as CASKGRLAGLHYEQYF.

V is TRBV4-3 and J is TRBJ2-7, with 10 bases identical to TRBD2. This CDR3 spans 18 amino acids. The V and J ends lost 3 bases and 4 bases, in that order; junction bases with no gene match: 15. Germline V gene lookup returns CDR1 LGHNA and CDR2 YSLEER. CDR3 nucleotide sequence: TGCGCCAGCAGCCAGGGGGCCCCGGGACTAGCGTCTAATTACGAGCAGTACTTC. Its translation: CASSQGAPGLASNYEQYF.

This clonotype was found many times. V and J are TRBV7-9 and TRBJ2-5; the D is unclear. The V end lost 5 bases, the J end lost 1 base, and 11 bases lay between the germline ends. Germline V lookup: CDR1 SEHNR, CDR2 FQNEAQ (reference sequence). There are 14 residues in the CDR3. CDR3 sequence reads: CASSRTGSQETQYF. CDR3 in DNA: TGTGCCAGCAGCCGCACTGGGTCCCAAGAGACCCAGTACTTC.

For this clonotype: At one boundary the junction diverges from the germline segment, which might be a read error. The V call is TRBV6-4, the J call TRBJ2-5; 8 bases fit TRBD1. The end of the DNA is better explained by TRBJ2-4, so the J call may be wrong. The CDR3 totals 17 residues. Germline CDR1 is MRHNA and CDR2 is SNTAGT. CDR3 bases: TGTGCCCGCAGTGTCCCTCGGACAGGGACGCCAAAAAACATTCAGTACTTC. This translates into CARSVPRTGTPKNIQYF.

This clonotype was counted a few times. Written as DNA, the CDR3 is TGTGCCATCAGGTCTGGCGGGGGCACAGATACGCAGTATTTT. It specifies CAIRSGGGTDTQYF. The V call is TRBV10-3, the J call TRBJ2-3; tentative D call: TRBD2 (6 bases). Trimming cost V 6 bases and J 1 base, with 11 bases left between them. CDR3 length equals 14 residues. Germline V CDR1 and CDR2: ENHRY, SYGVKD.

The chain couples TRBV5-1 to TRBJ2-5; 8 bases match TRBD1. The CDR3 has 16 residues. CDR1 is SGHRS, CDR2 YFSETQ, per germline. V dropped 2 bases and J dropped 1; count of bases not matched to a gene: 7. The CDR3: CASSLGQGRRQETQYF. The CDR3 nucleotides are TGCGCCAGCAGCTTAGGACAGGGAAGACGCCAAGAGACCCAGTACTTC.

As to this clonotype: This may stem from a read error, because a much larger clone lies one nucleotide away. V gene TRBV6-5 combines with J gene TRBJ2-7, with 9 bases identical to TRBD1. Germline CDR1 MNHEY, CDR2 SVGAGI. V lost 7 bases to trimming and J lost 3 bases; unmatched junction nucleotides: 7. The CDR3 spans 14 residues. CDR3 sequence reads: CASIRGQGGYEQYF. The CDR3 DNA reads TGTGCCAGCATCCGGGGACAGGGAGGCTACGAGCAGTACTTC.